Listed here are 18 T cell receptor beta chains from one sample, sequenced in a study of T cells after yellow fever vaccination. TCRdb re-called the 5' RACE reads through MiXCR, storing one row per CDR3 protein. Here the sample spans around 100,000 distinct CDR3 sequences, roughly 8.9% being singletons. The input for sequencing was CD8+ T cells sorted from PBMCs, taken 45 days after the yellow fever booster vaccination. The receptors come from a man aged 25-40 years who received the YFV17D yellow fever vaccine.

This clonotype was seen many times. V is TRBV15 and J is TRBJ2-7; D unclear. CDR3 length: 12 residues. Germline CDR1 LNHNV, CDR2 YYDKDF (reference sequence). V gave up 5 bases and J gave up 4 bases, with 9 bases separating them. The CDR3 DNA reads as TGTGCCACCAGCGACGGACCTTACGAGCAGTACTTC. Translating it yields CATSDGPYEQYF.

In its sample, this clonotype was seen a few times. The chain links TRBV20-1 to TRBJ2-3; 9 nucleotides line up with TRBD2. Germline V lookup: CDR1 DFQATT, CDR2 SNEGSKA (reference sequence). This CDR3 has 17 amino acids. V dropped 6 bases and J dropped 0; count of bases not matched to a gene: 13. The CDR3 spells CSARLADARRSTDTQYF. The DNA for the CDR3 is TGCAGTGCAAGACTAGCGGATGCTCGAAGGAGCACAGATACGCAGTATTTT.

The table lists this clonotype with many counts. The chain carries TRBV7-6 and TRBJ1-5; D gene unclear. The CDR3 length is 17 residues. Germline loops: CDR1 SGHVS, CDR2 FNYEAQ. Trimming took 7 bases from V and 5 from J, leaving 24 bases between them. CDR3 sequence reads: CASTYRELTALDQPQHF. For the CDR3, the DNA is TGTGCCAGCACCTATAGGGAACTCACTGCCCTGGATCAGCCCCAGCATTTT.

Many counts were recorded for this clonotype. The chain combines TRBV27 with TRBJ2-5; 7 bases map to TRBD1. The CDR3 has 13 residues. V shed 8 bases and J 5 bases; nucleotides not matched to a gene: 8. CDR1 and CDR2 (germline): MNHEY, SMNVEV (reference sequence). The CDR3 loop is CASRRGGLETQYF. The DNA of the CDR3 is TGTGCCAGCCGGCGAGGGGGCCTGGAGACCCAGTACTTC.

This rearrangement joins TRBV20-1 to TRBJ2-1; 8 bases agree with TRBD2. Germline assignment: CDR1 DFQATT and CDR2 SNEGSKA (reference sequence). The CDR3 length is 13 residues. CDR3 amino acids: CSTSSGNGNEQFF. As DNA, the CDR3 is TGCAGCACAAGTAGCGGGAACGGTAATGAGCAGTTCTTC.

The CDR3 bases are TGTGCCAGCAGCTCGGGACTAGCGGACGACAATGAGCAGTTCTTC. Translating gives CASSSGLADDNEQFF. The chain has TRBV5-4 and TRBJ2-1; 11 bases are shared with TRBD2. V lost 3 bases, J lost 5 bases, and 4 bases stayed unmatched. The CDR3 loop spans 15 amino acids. Germline V lookup: CDR1 SGHNT, CDR2 YYREEE (reference sequence).

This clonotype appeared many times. The chain's CDR3 is CSAQEGGQETQYF. The CDR3 nucleotides are TGCAGTGCTCAGGAGGGTGGCCAAGAGACCCAGTACTTC. The V gene is TRBV20-1, the J gene TRBJ2-5, with D perhaps matching TRBD2 (6 bases). V dropped 5 bases and J dropped 1 base, with 11 bases sitting between them. This CDR3 has 13 amino acids. Germline assignment: CDR1 DFQATT and CDR2 SNEGSKA (reference sequence).

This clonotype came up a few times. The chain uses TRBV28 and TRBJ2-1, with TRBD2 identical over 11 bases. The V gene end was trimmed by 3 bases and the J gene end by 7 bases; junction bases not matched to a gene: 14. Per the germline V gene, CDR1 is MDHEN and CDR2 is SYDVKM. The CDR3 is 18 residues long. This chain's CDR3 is CASSFLGVSGGGDNEQFF. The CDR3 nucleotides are TGTGCCAGCAGTTTTTTAGGGGTTAGCGGGGGGGGGGATAATGAGCAGTTCTTC.

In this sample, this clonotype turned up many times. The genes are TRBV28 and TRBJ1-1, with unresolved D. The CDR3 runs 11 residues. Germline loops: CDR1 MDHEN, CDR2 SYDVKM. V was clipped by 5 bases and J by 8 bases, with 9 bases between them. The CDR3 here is CASSPTWEAFF. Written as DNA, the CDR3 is TGTGCCAGCAGTCCAACCTGGGAAGCTTTCTTT.

The CDR3 sequence: CASSQRVAGVDEQFF. In DNA, the CDR3 is TGTGCCAGCAGCCAACGAGTAGCGGGAGTGGATGAGCAGTTCTTC. The J gene is TRBJ2-1, the V gene TRBV4-2; 9 nucleotides agree with TRBD2. Germline CDR1 is LGHNA and CDR2 is YNFKEQ. V dropped 2 bases and J dropped 8; count of bases not matched to a gene: 7. This CDR3 has 15 residues.

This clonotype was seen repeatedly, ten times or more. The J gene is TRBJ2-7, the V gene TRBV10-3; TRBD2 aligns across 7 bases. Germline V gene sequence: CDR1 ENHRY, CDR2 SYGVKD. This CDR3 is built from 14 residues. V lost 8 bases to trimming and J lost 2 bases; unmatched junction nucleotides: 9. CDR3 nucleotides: TGTGCCATCGGGGGGGACGGCAAGACCTACGAGCAGTACTTC. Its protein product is CAIGGDGKTYEQYF.

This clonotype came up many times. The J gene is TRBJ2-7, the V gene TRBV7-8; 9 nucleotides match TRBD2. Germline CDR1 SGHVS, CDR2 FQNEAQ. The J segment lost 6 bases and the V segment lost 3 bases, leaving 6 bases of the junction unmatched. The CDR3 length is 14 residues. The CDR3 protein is CASSFGLAGSEQYF. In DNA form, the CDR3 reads TGTGCCAGCAGCTTCGGGCTAGCGGGAAGCGAGCAGTACTTC.

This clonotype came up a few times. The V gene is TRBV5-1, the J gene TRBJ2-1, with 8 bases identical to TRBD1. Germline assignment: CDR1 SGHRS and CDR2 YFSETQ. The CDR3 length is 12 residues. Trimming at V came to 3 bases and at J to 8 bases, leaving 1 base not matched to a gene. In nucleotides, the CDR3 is TGCGCCAGCAGCTCGGACAGGGATGAGCAGTTCTTC. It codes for CASSSDRDEQFF.

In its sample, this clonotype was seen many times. The CDR3 region is CSVGTASYEQYF. The CDR3 DNA follows: TGCAGCGTCGGGACGGCCTCCTACGAGCAGTACTTC. The chain carries TRBV29-1 and TRBJ2-7; the D call may be TRBD1 or TRBD2 (5 bases each). The germline CDR1 and CDR2 sequences are SQVTM and ANQGSEA. The CDR3 extends over 12 amino acids. V shed 6 bases and J shed 0 bases, with 9 bases lying between them.

CDR3 DNA sequence: TGTGCCAGCAGTTTGCTAGCGGGGAGAGGCCCAGATACGCAGTATTTT. It translates to CASSLLAGRGPDTQYF. The J gene is TRBJ2-3, the V gene TRBV27; TRBD2 matches at 9 bases. The CDR3 totals 16 residues. V shed 3 bases, J shed 4 bases, and the junction held 8 bases outside the gene matches. Germline CDR1 MNHEY, CDR2 SMNVEV (reference sequence).

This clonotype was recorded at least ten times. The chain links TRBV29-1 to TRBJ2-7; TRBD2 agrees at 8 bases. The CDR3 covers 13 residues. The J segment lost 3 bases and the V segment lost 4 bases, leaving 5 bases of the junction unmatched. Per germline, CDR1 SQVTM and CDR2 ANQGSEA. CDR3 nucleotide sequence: TGCAGCGTTGTATTGGCGGGGGGCTACGAGCAGTACTTC. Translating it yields CSVVLAGGYEQYF.

CDR3 loop: CASSLAGGPHEQYF. Here the CDR3 DNA reads TGCGCCAGCAGCCTAGCGGGAGGGCCCCACGAGCAGTACTTC. The chain links TRBV4-3 to TRBJ2-7, with TRBD2 matching over 11 bases. CDR1 and CDR2 from the germline V gene are LGHNA and YSLEER. CDR3 length: 14 amino acids. Trimming at V came to 4 bases and at J to 5 bases, leaving 4 bases not matched to a gene.

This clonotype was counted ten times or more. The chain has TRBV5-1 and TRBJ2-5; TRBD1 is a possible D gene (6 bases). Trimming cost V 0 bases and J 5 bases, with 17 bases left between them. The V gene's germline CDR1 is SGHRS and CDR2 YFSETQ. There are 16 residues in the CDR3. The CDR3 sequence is CASSLDSWGQDETQYF. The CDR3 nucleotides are TGCGCCAGCAGCTTGGATTCATGGGGGCAGGATGAGACCCAGTACTTC. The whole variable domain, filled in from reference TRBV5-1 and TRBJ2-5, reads KAGVTQTPRYLIKTRGQQVTLSCSPISGHRSVSWYQQTPGQGLQFLFEYFSETQRNKGNFPGRFSGRQFSNSRSEMNVSTLELGDSALYLCASSLDSWGQDETQYFGPGTRLLVL.